Listed below are T cell receptor beta chains from one sample, sequenced in a study of cytomegalovirus exposure and HLA in healthy donors. Some clones are missing from TCRdb's copy, which holds only in-frame ones; the method was immunoSEQ multiplex PCR. This sample lists approximately 140,000 clones; its ten largest clones have less than 3%. The sample consisted of PBMCs. Every receptor here comes from a middle-aged man in good health and CMV-seronegative. Both conserved end residues are trimmed from each CDR3. D genes are given only for firm matches.

len: 11
j_gene: TRBJ2-1
v_gene: TRBV10-3
d_gene: -
CDR3aa: ATWTDLYNEQF

len: 15
j_gene: TRBJ1-6
v_gene: TRBV27
d_gene: -
CDR3aa: ASSISPGHSIRSPLH

len: 14
j_gene: TRBJ1-2
v_gene: TRBV7-8
d_gene: -
CDR3aa: ASSFTGPRGSAGYT

len: 13
j_gene: TRBJ2-7
v_gene: TRBV10-3
d_gene: TRBD2
CDR3aa: AISSGLASSYEQY

len: 11
j_gene: TRBJ2-5
v_gene: TRBV10-3
d_gene: -
CDR3aa: AISEQAEETQY

len: 17
j_gene: TRBJ1-2
v_gene: TRBV4-1
d_gene: -
CDR3aa: ASSQDLLPQGLFNYGYT

len: 12
j_gene: TRBJ2-1
v_gene: TRBV6-1
d_gene: -
CDR3aa: ASSEAPDYNEQF

len: 11
j_gene: TRBJ1-3
v_gene: TRBV27
d_gene: -
CDR3aa: ASSLRDCDTIY

len: 13
j_gene: TRBJ2-5
v_gene: TRBV6-1
d_gene: TRBD2
CDR3aa: ASSEPGGPTETQY

len: 9
j_gene: TRBJ1-1
v_gene: TRBV20-1
d_gene: -
CDR3aa: SVSGPYEAF

len: 13
j_gene: TRBJ2-1
v_gene: TRBV5-5
d_gene: -
CDR3aa: ASSLGTTTYNEQF

len: 14
j_gene: TRBJ1-6
v_gene: TRBV7-8
d_gene: TRBD1
CDR3aa: VIRDRAVSYNSPLH

len: 20
j_gene: TRBJ1-1
v_gene: TRBV23-1
d_gene: -
CDR3aa: ASSQSFRAPRDKEALDTEAF

len: 13
j_gene: TRBJ1-5
v_gene: TRBV28
d_gene: -
CDR3aa: ASSLLAGENQPQH

len: 11
j_gene: TRBJ1-1
v_gene: TRBV2
d_gene: -
CDR3aa: ASSESWNTEAF

len: 12
j_gene: TRBJ1-6
v_gene: TRBV14
d_gene: -
CDR3aa: ASSLRTDNSPLH

len: 13
j_gene: TRBJ2-2
v_gene: TRBV9
d_gene: TRBD1
CDR3aa: ASSLRQGAAGELF

len: 15
j_gene: TRBJ2-3
v_gene: TRBV19
d_gene: -
CDR3aa: ASSIEGGALSTDTQY

len: 13
j_gene: TRBJ2-3
v_gene: TRBV5-4
d_gene: -
CDR3aa: ASSGGQISTDTQY

len: 13
j_gene: TRBJ1-3
v_gene: TRBV5-8
d_gene: -
CDR3aa: ASSFAGPSGNTIY

len: 12
j_gene: TRBJ1-2
v_gene: TRBV12-5
d_gene: -
CDR3aa: ASGKHTGENGYT

len: 13
j_gene: TRBJ2-6
v_gene: TRBV7-2
d_gene: TRBD1
CDR3aa: ASSPRGPGANVLT

len: 14
j_gene: TRBJ2-1
v_gene: TRBV7-2
d_gene: TRBD1
CDR3aa: ASSTEGQGAHNEQF

len: 13
j_gene: TRBJ1-5
v_gene: TRBV7-2
d_gene: TRBD1
CDR3aa: ASSLTGTGNQPQH

len: 14
j_gene: TRBJ2-2
v_gene: TRBV5-4
d_gene: -
CDR3aa: ASSPPERVNTGELF

len: 12
j_gene: TRBJ2-5
v_gene: TRBV7-8
d_gene: -
CDR3aa: ASRPGVRQETQY

len: 14
j_gene: TRBJ1-6
v_gene: TRBV7-9
d_gene: TRBD1
CDR3aa: ASSRTGLSYNSPLH

len: 13
j_gene: TRBJ1-1
v_gene: TRBV25-1
d_gene: TRBD1
CDR3aa: ASSATGGLGTEAF

len: 13
j_gene: TRBJ2-7
v_gene: TRBV5-6
d_gene: TRBD2
CDR3aa: ASSYPGLAGGEQY

len: 13
j_gene: TRBJ1-6
v_gene: TRBV5-6
d_gene: TRBD1
CDR3aa: ASRKDRGYNSPLH

len: 15
j_gene: TRBJ1-2
v_gene: TRBV4-3
d_gene: -
CDR3aa: ASSQGRGGGTNYGYT

len: 9
j_gene: TRBJ1-2
v_gene: TRBV20-1
d_gene: -
CDR3aa: SASLRNGYT

len: 11
j_gene: TRBJ1-4
v_gene: TRBV29-1
d_gene: -
CDR3aa: SGLWGGDEKLF

len: 12
j_gene: TRBJ2-3
v_gene: TRBV7-3
d_gene: -
CDR3aa: ASSKDGVTDTQY

len: 13
j_gene: TRBJ1-3
v_gene: TRBV7-2
d_gene: TRBD1
CDR3aa: ASSSSGQEGNTIY

len: 12
j_gene: TRBJ2-3
v_gene: TRBV19
d_gene: -
CDR3aa: ASSVQGITDTQY

len: 11
j_gene: TRBJ2-7
v_gene: TRBV6-1
d_gene: -
CDR3aa: ASSEGYGDEQY

len: 13
j_gene: TRBJ2-7
v_gene: TRBV18
d_gene: -
CDR3aa: ASSPGGSLSYEQY

len: 14
j_gene: TRBJ2-2
v_gene: TRBV7-9
d_gene: -
CDR3aa: ASSYDGVRNTGELF

len: 13
j_gene: TRBJ1-4
v_gene: TRBV19
d_gene: -
CDR3aa: ASSPSGHRTEKLF

len: 13
j_gene: TRBJ1-1
v_gene: TRBV11-2
d_gene: TRBD1
CDR3aa: ASSPRTGAGTEAF